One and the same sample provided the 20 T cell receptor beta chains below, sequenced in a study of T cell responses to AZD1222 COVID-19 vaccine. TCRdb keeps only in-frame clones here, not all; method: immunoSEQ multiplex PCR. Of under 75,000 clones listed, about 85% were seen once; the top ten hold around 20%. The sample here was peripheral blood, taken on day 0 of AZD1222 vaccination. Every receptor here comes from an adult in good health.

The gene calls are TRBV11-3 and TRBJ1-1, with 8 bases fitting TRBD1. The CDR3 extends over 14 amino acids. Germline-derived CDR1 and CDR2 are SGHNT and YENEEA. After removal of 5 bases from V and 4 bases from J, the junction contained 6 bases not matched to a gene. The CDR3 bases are TGTGCCAGCAGCCGCCCTCAGGGGGCCACTGAAGCTTTCTTT. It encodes CASSRPQGATEAFF.

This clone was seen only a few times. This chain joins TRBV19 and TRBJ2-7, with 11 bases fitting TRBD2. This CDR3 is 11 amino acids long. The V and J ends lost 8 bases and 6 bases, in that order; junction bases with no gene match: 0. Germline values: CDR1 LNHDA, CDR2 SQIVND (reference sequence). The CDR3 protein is CASGTSGEQYF. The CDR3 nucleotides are TGTGCCAGTGGGACTAGCGGCGAGCAGTACTTC.

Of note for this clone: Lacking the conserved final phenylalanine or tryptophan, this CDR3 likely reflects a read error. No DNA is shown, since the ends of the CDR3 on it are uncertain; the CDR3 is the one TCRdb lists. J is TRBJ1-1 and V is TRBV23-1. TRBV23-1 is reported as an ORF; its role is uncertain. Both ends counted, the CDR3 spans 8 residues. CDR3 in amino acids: CASKRHLN.

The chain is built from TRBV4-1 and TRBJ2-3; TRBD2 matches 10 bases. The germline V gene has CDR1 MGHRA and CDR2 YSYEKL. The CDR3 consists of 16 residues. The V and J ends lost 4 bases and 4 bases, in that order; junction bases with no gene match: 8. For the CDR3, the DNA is TGCGCCAGCAGCCCAGGGGGACTAGCGATTGCAGATACGCAGTATTTT. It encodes CASSPGGLAIADTQYF.

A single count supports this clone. The CDR3 is CASSLLSSGTSYSNEQFF. Here the CDR3 DNA reads TGTGCCAGCAGCCTCCTCTCTTCCGGGACAAGCTACTCCAATGAGCAGTTCTTC. The V gene is TRBV11-3, the J gene TRBJ2-1, with a weak D call TRBD1 (6 bases). Germline CDR1 SGHNT, CDR2 YENEEA. The CDR3 length is 18 residues. V lost 5 bases to trimming and J lost 6 bases, with 26 bases between them.

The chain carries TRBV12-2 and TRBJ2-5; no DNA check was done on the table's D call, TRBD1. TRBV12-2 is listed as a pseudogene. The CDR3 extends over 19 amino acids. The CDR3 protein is CASRLATPTGTGSQETQYF. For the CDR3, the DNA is TGTGCAAGTCGCTTAGCTACTCCGACCGGGACAGGGTCACAAGAGACCCAGTACTTC.

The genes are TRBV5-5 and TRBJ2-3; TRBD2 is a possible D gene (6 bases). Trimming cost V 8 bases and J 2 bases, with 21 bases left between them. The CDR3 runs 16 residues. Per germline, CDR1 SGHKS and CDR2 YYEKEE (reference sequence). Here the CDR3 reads CASRGTGTPLTDTQYF. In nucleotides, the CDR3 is TGTGCCAGTCGCGGGACCGGGACTCCGCTCACAGATACGCAGTATTTT. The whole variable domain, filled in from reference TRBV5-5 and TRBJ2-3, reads DAGVTQSPTHLIKTRGQQVTLRCSPISGHKSVSWYQQVLGQGPQFIFQYYEKEERGRGNFPDRFSARQFPNYSSELNVNALLLGDSALYLCASRGTGTPLTDTQYFGPGTRLTVL.

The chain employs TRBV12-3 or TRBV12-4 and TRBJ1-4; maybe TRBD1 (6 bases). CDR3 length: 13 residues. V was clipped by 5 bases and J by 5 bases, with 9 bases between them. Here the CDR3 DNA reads TGTGCCAGCAGTAGCCAGGGGAATGAAAAACTGTTTTTT. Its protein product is CASSSQGNEKLFF.

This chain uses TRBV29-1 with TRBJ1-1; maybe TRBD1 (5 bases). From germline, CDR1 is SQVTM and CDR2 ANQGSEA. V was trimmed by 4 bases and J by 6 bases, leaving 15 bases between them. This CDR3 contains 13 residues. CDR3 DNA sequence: TGCAGCGTTGCCCGTTTGGGCAGGGCTGAAGCTTTCTTT. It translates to CSVARLGRAEAFF.

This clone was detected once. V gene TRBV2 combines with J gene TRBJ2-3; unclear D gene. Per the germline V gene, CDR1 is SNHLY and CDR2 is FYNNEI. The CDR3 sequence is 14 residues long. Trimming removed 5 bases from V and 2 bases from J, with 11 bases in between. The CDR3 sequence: CASSRVATTDTQYF. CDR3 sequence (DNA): TGTGCCAGCAGTAGAGTGGCGACCACAGATACGCAGTATTTT.

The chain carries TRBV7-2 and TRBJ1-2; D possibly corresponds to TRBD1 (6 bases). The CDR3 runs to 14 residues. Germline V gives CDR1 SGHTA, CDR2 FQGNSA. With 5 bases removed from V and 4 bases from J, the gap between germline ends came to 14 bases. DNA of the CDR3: TGTGCCAGCAGCCCTCGGACAGTACTCTATGGCTACACCTTC. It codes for CASSPRTVLYGYTF.

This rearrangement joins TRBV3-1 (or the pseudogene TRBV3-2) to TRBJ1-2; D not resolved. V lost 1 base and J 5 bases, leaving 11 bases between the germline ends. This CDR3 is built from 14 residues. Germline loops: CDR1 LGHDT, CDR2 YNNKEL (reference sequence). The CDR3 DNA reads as TGTGCCAGCAGCCAAGCCCCTAACCAGTATGGCTACACCTTC. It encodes CASSQAPNQYGYTF.

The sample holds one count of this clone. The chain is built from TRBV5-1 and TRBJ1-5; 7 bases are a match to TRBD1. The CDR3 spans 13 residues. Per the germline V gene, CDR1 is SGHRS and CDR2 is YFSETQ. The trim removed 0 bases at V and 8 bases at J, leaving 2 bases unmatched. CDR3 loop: CASSLGTGEPQHF. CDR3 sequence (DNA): TGCGCCAGCAGCTTGGGGACAGGAGAGCCCCAGCATTTT.

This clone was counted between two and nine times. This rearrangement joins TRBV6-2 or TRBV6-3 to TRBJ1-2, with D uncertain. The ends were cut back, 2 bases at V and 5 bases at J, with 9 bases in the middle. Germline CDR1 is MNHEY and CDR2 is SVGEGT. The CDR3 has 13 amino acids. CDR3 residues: CASSYDGGYGYTF. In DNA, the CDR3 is TGTGCCAGCAGTTACGACGGCGGGTATGGCTACACCTTC.

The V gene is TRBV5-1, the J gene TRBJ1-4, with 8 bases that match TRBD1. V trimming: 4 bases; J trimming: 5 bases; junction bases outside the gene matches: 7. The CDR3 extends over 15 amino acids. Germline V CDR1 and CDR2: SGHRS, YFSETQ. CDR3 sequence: CASSGQGLANEKLFF. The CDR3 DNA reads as TGCGCCAGCAGCGGACAGGGCTTGGCGAATGAAAAACTGTTTTTT.

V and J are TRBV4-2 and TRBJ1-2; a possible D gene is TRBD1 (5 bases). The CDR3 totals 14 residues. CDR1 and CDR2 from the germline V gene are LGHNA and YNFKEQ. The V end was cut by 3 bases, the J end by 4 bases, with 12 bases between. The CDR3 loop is CASSQGRQGYGYTF. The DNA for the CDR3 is TGTGCCAGCAGCCAGGGGCGGCAGGGCTATGGCTACACCTTC.

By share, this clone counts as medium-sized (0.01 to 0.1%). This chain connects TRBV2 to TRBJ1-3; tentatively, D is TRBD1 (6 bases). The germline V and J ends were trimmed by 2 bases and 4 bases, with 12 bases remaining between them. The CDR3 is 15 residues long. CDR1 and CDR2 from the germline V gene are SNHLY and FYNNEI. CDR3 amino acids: CASSENRVGGNTIYF. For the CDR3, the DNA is TGTGCCAGCAGTGAAAACAGGGTGGGAGGAAACACCATATATTTT.

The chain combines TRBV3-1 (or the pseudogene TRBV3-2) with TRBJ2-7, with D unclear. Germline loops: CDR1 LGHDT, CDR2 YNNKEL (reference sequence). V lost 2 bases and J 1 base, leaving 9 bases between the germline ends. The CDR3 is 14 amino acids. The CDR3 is CASSQSLGSYEQYF. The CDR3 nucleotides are TGTGCCAGCAGCCAATCTCTTGGGTCCTACGAGCAGTACTTC.

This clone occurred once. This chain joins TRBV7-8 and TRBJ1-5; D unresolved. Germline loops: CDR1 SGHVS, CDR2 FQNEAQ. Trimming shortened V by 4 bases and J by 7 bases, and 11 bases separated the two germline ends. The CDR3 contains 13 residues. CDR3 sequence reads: CASSSDGRQPQHF. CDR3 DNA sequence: TGTGCCAGCAGCTCAGACGGGAGGCAGCCCCAGCATTTT.

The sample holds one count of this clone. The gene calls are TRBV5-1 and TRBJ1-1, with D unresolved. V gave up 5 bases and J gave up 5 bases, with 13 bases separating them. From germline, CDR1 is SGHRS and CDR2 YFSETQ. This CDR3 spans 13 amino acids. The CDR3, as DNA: TGCGCCAGCAGATACTACCTGGGGACTGAAGCTTTCTTT. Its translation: CASRYYLGTEAFF.